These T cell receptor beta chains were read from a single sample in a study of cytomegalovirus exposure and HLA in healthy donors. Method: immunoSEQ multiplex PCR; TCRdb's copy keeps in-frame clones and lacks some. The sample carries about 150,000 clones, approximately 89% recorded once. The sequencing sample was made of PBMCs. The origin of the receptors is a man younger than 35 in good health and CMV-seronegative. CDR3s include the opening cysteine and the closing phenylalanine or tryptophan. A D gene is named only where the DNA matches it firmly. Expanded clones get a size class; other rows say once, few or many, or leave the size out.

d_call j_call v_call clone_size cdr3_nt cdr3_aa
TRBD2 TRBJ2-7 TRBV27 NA TGTGCCAGCAGTTCCCTTTTCGGGGGGGTTGTCTACGAGCAGTACTTC CASSSLFGGVVYEQYF
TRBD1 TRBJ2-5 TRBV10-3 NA TGTGCCATCAGTCCACAGGGGCACCAAGAGACCCAGTACTTC CAISPQGHQETQYF
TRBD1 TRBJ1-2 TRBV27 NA TGTGCCAGCAGTTTAAGCGGGGACAGGGGGAGGTTAGGCTACACCTTC CASSLSGDRGRLGYTF
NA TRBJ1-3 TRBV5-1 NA TGCGCCAGCAGCTTGGACAGCTACGTCTCTGGAAACACCATATATTTT CASSLDSYVSGNTIYF
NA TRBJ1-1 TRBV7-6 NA TGTGCCAGCAGCCTAAACCCGACAGGAGGAACTGAAGCTTTCTTT CASSLNPTGGTEAFF
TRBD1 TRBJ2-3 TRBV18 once TGTGCCAGCTCACCACCGACAGGGGGCCTGGGAGATACGCAGTATTTT CASSPPTGGLGDTQYF
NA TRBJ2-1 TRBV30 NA TGTGCCTGGGCCGGGGTCGGTGAGCAGTTCTTC CAWAGVGEQFF
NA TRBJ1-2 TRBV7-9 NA TGTGCCAGCAGCTTAGGGCAGGGGCGAGATGATGGCTACACCTTC CASSLGQGRDDGYTF
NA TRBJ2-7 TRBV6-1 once TGTGCCAGCAGTGAAGTGCCTGGCACCTACGAGCAGTACTTC CASSEVPGTYEQYF
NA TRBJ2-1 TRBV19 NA TGTGCCAGTAGTATAGACCGCTCCTACAATGAGCAGTTCTTC CASSIDRSYNEQFF
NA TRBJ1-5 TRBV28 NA TGTGCCAGCAGTTTCTCAGATACAGGAAGCAATCAGCCCCAGCATTTT CASSFSDTGSNQPQHF
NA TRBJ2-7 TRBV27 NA TGTGCCAGCAGTTTGCGGACAGTTGGCGAGCAGTACTTC CASSLRTVGEQYF
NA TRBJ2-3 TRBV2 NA TGTGCCAGCACTAGAGCAGATACGCAGTATTTT CASTRADTQYF
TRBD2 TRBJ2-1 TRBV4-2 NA TGTGCCAGCAGCCGGGGACTAGCGGGGGGGCTGTACAATGAGCAGTTCTTC CASSRGLAGGLYNEQFF
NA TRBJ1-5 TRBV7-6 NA TGTGCCAGCAGAGGAGGGTTGGGTCAGCCCCAGCATTTT CASRGGLGQPQHF
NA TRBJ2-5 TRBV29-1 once TGCAGCGTTGGGGCGGAGACCCAGTACTTC CSVGAETQYF
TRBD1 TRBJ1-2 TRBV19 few TGTGCCAGTATCCGGGACAGGAGAGGTGGCTACACCTTC CASIRDRRGGYTF
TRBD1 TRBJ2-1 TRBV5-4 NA TGTGCCAGCAGCTTGCCAGGGACAGGGCCCCTGCGCCACAATGAGCAGTTCTTC CASSLPGTGPLRHNEQFF
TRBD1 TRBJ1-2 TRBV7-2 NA TGTGCCAGCAGCTCGGCGGGGACAGGGGGCCGCTATGGCTACACCTTC CASSSAGTGGRYGYTF